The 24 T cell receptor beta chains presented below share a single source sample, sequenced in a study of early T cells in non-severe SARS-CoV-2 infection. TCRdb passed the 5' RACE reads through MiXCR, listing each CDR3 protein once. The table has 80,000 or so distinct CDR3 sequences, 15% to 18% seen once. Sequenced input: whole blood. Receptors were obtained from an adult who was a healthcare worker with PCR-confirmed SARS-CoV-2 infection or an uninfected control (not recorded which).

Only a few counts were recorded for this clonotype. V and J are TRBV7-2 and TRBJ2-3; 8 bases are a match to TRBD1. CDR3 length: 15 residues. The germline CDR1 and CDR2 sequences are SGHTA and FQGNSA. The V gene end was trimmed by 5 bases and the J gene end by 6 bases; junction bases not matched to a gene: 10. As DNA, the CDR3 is TGTGCCAGCAGCCAAGGGACAGGAGTCCTGGATACGCAGTATTTT. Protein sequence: CASSQGTGVLDTQYF. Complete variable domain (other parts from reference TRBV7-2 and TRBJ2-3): GAGVSQSPSNKVTEKGKDVELRCDPISGHTALYWYRQSLGQGLEFLIYFQGNSAPDKSGLPSDRFSAERTGGSVSTLTIQRTQQEDSAVYLCASSQGTGVLDTQYFGPGTRLTVL.

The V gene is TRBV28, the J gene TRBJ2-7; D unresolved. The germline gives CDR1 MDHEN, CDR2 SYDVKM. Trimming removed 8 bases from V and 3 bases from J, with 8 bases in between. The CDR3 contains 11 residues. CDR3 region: CASGRNYEQYF. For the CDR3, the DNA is TGTGCCAGCGGGCGGAACTACGAGCAGTACTTC.

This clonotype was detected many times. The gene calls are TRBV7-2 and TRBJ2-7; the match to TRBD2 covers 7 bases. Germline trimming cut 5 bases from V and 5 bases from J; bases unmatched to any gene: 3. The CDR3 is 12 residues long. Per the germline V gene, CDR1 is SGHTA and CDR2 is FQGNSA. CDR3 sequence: CASSPTSHEQYF. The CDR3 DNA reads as TGTGCCAGCAGCCCGACTAGCCACGAGCAGTACTTC.

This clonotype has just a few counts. This CDR3 is CASSSGHKQETQYF. The CDR3 nucleotides are TGCGCCAGCAGCTCGGGACATAAACAAGAGACCCAGTACTTC. The chain has TRBV5-1 and TRBJ2-5, with D possibly being TRBD1 (6 bases). This CDR3 is built from 14 residues. V was shortened by 3 bases and J by 2 bases, with 11 bases between the two germline ends. The V gene's germline CDR1 is SGHRS and CDR2 YFSETQ.

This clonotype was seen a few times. The CDR3 reads CASSFLGDTLNNEQFF. The CDR3, as DNA: TGTGCCAGCAGCTTCCTGGGAGACACCTTAAACAATGAGCAGTTCTTC. The rearrangement links TRBV7-9 to TRBJ2-1; D is perhaps TRBD2 (5 bases). The CDR3 sequence is 16 residues long. Germline V gene sequence: CDR1 SEHNR, CDR2 FQNEAQ (reference sequence). V gave up 3 bases and J gave up 5 bases, with 17 bases separating them.

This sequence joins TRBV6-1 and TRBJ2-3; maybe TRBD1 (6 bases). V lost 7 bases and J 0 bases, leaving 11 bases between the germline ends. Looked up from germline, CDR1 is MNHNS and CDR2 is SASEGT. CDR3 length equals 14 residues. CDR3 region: CASNLQGSTDTQYF. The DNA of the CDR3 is TGTGCCAGCAATTTACAGGGAAGCACAGATACGCAGTATTTT.

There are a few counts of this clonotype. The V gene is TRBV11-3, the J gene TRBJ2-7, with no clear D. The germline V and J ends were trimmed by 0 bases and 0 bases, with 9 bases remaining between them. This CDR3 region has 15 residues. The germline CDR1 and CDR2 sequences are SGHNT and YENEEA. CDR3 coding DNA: TGTGCCAGCAGCTTAGAGGCGAGGAGCTCCTACGAGCAGTACTTC. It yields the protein CASSLEARSSYEQYF.

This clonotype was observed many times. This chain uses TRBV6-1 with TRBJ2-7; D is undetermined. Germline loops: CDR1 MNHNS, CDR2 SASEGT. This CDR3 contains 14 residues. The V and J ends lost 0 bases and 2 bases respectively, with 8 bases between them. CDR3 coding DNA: TGTGCCAGCAGTGAAGCGACAAGCGCCTACGAGCAGTACTTC. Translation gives CASSEATSAYEQYF.

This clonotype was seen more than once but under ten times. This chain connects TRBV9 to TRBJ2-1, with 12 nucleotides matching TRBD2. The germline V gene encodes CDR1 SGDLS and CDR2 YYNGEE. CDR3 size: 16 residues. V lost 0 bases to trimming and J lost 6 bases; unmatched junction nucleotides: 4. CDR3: CASSVGLAGGVNEQFF. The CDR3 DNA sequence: TGTGCCAGCAGCGTAGGGCTAGCGGGAGGGGTCAATGAGCAGTTCTTC.

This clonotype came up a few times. The CDR3 coding sequence is TGTGCCAGCAGTTTAGGACCTGCTGACTATGGCTACACCTTC. Translation gives CASSLGPADYGYTF. V is TRBV27 and J is TRBJ1-2; D not certain. The CDR3 length is 14 residues. Per germline, CDR1 MNHEY and CDR2 SMNVEV (reference sequence). With 2 bases removed from V and 3 bases from J, the gap between germline ends came to 10 bases.

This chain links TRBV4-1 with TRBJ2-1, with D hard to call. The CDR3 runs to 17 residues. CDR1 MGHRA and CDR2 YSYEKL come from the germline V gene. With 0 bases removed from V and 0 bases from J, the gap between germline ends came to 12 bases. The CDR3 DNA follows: TGCGCCAGCAGCCAAGAGAGCGCTACAAGCTCCTACAATGAGCAGTTCTTC. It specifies CASSQESATSSYNEQFF.

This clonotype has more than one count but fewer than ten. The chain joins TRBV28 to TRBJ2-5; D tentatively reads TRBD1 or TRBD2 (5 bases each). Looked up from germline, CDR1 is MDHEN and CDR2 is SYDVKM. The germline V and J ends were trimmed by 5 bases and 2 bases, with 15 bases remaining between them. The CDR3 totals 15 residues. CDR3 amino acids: CASSIWGIGQETQYF. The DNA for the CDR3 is TGTGCCAGCAGTATTTGGGGGATCGGGCAAGAGACCCAGTACTTC.

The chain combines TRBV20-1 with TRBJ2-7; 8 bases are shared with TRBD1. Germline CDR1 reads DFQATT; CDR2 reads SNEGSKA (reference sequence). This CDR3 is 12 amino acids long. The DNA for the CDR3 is TGCAGCGGCTCCAGGGGGCCCTACGAGCAGTACTTC. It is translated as CSGSRGPYEQYF.

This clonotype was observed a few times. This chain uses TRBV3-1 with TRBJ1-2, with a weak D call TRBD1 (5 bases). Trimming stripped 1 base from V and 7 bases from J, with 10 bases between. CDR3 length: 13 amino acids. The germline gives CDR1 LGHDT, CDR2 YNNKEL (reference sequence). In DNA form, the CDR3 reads TGTGCCAGCAGCCAAGCCAGGGCCGGTGGCTACACCTTC. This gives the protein CASSQARAGGYTF.

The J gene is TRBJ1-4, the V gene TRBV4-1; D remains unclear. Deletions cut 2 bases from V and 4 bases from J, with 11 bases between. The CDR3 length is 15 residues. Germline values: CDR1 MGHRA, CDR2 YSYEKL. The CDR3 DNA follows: TGCGCCAGCAGCCAAAGCCGAGCCCTTAATGAAAAACTGTTTTTT. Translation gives CASSQSRALNEKLFF.

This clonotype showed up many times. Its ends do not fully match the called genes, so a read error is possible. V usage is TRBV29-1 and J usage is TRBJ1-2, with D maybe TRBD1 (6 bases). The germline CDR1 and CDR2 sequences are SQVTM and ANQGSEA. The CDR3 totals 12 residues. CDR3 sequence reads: CSFDGGDYGYTF. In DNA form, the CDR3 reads TGCAGCTTTGACGGGGGCGACTATGGCTACACCTTC.

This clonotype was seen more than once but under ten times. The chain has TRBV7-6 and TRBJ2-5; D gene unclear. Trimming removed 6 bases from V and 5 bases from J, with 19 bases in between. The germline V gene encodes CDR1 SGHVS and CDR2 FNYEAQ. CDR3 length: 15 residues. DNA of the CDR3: TGTGCCAGCAGTCTAGGGTCTACTTCTTCGGAGACCCAGTACTTC. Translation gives CASSLGSTSSETQYF.

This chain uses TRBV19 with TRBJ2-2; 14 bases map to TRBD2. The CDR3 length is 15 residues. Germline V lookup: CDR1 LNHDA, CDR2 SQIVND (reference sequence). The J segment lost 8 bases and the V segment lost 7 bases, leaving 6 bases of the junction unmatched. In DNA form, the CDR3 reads TGTGCCAGTATGGCGGGACTAGCGGGAGCTGGGGAGCTGTTTTTT. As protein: CASMAGLAGAGELFF.

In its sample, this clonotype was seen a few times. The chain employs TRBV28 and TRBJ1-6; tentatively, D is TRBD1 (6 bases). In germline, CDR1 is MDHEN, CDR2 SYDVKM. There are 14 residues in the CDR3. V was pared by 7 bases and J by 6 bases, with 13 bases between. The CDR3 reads CASIGGRGNSPLHF. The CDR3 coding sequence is TGTGCCAGCATCGGGGGCAGGGGTAATTCACCCCTCCACTTT.

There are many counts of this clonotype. The CDR3 DNA reads as TGCGCCAGCAGCTCCTTAGCGGGGCAGGAGGCAGATACGCAGTATTTT. Its protein product is CASSSLAGQEADTQYF. The chain joins TRBV5-1 to TRBJ2-3; 8 nucleotides agree with TRBD2. The germline V gene encodes CDR1 SGHRS and CDR2 YFSETQ. The V and J ends lost 3 bases and 4 bases, in that order; junction bases with no gene match: 10. There are 16 residues in the CDR3.

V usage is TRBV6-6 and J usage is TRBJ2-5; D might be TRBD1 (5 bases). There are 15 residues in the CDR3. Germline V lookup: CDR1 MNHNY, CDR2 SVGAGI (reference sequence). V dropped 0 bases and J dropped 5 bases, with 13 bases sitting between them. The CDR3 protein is CASSYSAAKGETQYF. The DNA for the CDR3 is TGTGCCAGCAGTTACTCGGCGGCTAAGGGGGAGACCCAGTACTTC.

The CDR3 is CASSTRDISMNTEAFF. DNA for the CDR3: TGTGCCAGCAGTACCCGGGACATCAGCATGAACACTGAAGCTTTCTTT. The V gene is TRBV6-2 or TRBV6-3, the J gene TRBJ1-1, with D maybe TRBD1 (6 bases). The CDR3 runs to 16 residues. Germline CDR1 MNHEY, CDR2 SVGEGT. V was trimmed by 5 bases and J by 0 bases, leaving 16 bases between them.

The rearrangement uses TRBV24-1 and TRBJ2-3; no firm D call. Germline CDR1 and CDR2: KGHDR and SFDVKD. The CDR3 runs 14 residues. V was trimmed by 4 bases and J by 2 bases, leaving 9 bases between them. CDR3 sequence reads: CATSDRSITDTQYF. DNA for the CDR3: TGTGCCACCAGTGACCGTAGTATCACAGATACGCAGTATTTT.

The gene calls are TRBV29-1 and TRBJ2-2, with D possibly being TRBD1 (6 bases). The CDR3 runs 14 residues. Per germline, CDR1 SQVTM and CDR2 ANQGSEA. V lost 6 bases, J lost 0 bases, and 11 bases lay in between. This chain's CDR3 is CSVARGANTGELFF. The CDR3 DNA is TGCAGCGTCGCCAGGGGAGCGAACACCGGGGAGCTGTTTTTT.